Presented here are 22 T cell receptor beta chains from one specimen sequenced in a study of blood T cell repertoires in COVID-19. TCRdb's copy holds only in-frame clones and misses some; the assay was immunoSEQ multiplex PCR. The sample lists approximately 200,000 clones, roughly 92% occurring once. Sequences were obtained from peripheral blood. Source of these receptors: a man aged 25 to 40 with COVID-19, enrolled during active disease.

The chain recombines TRBV18 with TRBJ1-2; unclear D gene. V was shortened by 0 bases and J by 4 bases, with 12 bases between the two germline ends. Germline loops: CDR1 KGHSH, CDR2 LQKENI. CDR3 size: 15 residues. The CDR3 coding sequence is TGTGCCAGCTCACCACCCGACTCACGTATCTATGGCTACACCTTC. Protein: CASSPPDSRIYGYTF.

This chain uses TRBV4-1 with TRBJ2-1; 7 positions agree with TRBD1. Germline values: CDR1 MGHRA, CDR2 YSYEKL. This CDR3 region has 15 residues. J was trimmed by 0 bases and V by 1 base; bases with no gene match: 0. CDR3 DNA: TGCGCCAGCAGCCAAGGGGACAGCTCCTACAATGAGCAGTTCTTC. This gives the protein CASSQGDSSYNEQFF.

The chain has TRBV7-2 and TRBJ2-7, with 9 nucleotides matching TRBD2. Germline CDR1 SGHTA, CDR2 FQGNSA. CDR3 length: 16 residues. V lost 4 bases to trimming and J lost 4 bases; unmatched junction nucleotides: 11. CDR3 in amino acids: CASSSIAGVGSYEQYF. The CDR3 DNA follows: TGTGCCAGCAGCTCCATAGCGGGGGTGGGGTCTTACGAGCAGTACTTC.

The chain is built from TRBV11-2 and TRBJ2-1; possible D gene TRBD2, 6 bases. V was clipped by 0 bases and J by 8 bases, with 14 bases between them. The CDR3 spans 15 residues. The germline V gene encodes CDR1 SGHAT and CDR2 FQNNGV. The CDR3 sequence: CASSLDTGDYYEQFF. CDR3 coding DNA: TGTGCCAGCAGCTTAGATACGGGGGATTACTATGAGCAGTTCTTC. The full variable domain, in which reference TRBV11-2 and TRBJ2-1 provide the parts outside the CDR3, is EAGVAQSPRYKIIEKRQSVAFWCNPISGHATLYWYQQILGQGPKLLIQFQNNGVVDDSQLPKDRFSAERLKGVDSTLKIQPAKLEDSAVYLCASSLDTGDYYEQFFGPGTRLTVL.

The rearrangement links TRBV6-4 to TRBJ2-7, with TRBD1 identical over 7 bases. There are 13 residues in the CDR3. The J segment lost 2 bases and the V segment lost 5 bases, leaving 3 bases of the junction unmatched. In germline, CDR1 is MRHNA, CDR2 SNTAGT. CDR3 region: CASSRDSTYEQYF. The CDR3 region has the DNA TGTGCCAGCAGTCGGGACAGCACCTACGAGCAGTACTTC.

The chain links TRBV6-5 to TRBJ1-3; D is ambiguous. This CDR3 has 14 amino acids. V lost 2 bases to trimming and J lost 2 bases, with 7 bases between them. The germline V gene has CDR1 MNHEY and CDR2 SVGAGI. The CDR3 loop reads CASSYAAAGNTIYF. The CDR3 nucleotides read TGTGCCAGCAGTTACGCCGCGGCTGGAAACACCATATATTTT.

The chain is built from TRBV11-2 and TRBJ2-1, with 9 positions matching TRBD2. The ends lost 5 bases at V and 10 bases at J; junction bases unmatched: 15. From germline, CDR1 is SGHAT and CDR2 FQNNGV. The CDR3 is made up of 16 amino acids. The CDR3 nucleotides are TGTGCCAGCAGCACACCTCGGACTAGCGCCCCGGGGGAGCAGTTCTTC. Protein sequence: CASSTPRTSAPGEQFF.

The chain uses TRBV5-4 and TRBJ2-5; 7 bases line up with TRBD1. CDR3 length: 15 amino acids. Germline V gene lookup returns CDR1 SGHNT and CDR2 YYREEE (reference sequence). Trimming at V came to 4 bases and at J to 1 base, leaving 7 bases not matched to a gene. CDR3 nucleotides: TGTGCCAGCAGCCAGAGGGACAGCCTCCAAGAGACCCAGTACTTC. Translating it yields CASSQRDSLQETQYF.

The chain couples TRBV2 to TRBJ2-7; 11 bases are a match to TRBD1. J was trimmed by 5 bases and V by 6 bases; bases with no gene match: 9. CDR1 SNHLY and CDR2 FYNNEI come from the germline V gene. The CDR3 spans 15 residues. The CDR3 DNA follows: TGTGCCAGCAGAGTGGGACAGGGGGGTTATGACGAGCAGTACTTC. Amino acid sequence: CASRVGQGGYDEQYF. The full variable domain, completed using reference TRBV2 and TRBJ2-7, is EPEVTQTPSHQVTQMGQEVILRCVPISNHLYFYWYRQILGQKVEFLVSFYNNEISEKSEIFDDQFSVERPDGSNFTLKIRSTKLEDSAMYFCASRVGQGGYDEQYFGPGTRLTVT.

CDR3 coding DNA: TGTGCCAGCATAAGACAGACAAATTCACCCCTCCACTTT. It codes for CASIRQTNSPLHF. The rearrangement joins TRBV6-5 to TRBJ1-6; TRBD1 might be the D (5 bases). CDR1 is MNHEY, CDR2 SVGAGI, per germline. Trimming shortened V by 7 bases and J by 7 bases, and 11 bases separated the two germline ends. The CDR3 is 13 amino acids.

The V and J genes are TRBV7-6 and TRBJ2-1; 15 nucleotides agree with TRBD2. This CDR3 region has 16 residues. Germline-derived CDR1 and CDR2 are SGHVS and FNYEAQ. V gave up 5 bases and J gave up 8 bases; unmatched junction bases: 7. The CDR3 nucleotides read TGTGCCAGCAGCGGTCGGACTAGCGGGGGGGCCCATGAGCAGTTCTTC. Translation gives CASSGRTSGGAHEQFF.

V and J are TRBV29-1 and TRBJ1-2; 7 nucleotides align to TRBD1. The V gene end was trimmed by 6 bases and the J gene end by 2 bases; junction bases not matched to a gene: 9. CDR3 length: 14 amino acids. CDR1 is SQVTM, CDR2 ANQGSEA, per germline. CDR3 DNA sequence: TGCAGCGTCCCTACAGGGGCGTCCAACTATGGCTACACCTTC. Its protein is CSVPTGASNYGYTF. The full variable domain, completed using reference TRBV29-1 and TRBJ1-2, is SAVISQKPSRDICQRGTSLTIQCQVDSQVTMMFWYRQQPGQSLTLIATANQGSEATYESGFVIDKFPISRPNLTFSTLTVSNMSPEDSSIYLCSVPTGASNYGYTFGSGTRLTVV.

The rearrangement links TRBV2 to TRBJ1-2, with D possibly matching TRBD1 (6 bases). There are 14 residues in the CDR3. Trimming removed 2 bases from V and 2 bases from J, with 9 bases in between. Germline CDR1 reads SNHLY; CDR2 reads FYNNEI. In DNA, the CDR3 is TGTGCCAGCAGTGAATCTCAGGGGAACTATGGCTACACCTTC. This sequence encodes CASSESQGNYGYTF.

This chain joins TRBV4-1 and TRBJ1-3, with D possibly matching TRBD1 (6 bases). CDR3 length equals 19 residues. The V end lost 3 bases, the J end lost 0 bases, and 21 bases lay between the germline ends. Germline CDR1 is MGHRA and CDR2 is YSYEKL. CDR3 nucleotides: TGCGCCAGCAGCCAGAGGACCCGGGACACCTTGCACTCTGGAAACACCATATATTTT. This codes for CASSQRTRDTLHSGNTIYF.

The chain joins TRBV19 to TRBJ2-1; 12 bases fit TRBD2. J gave up 9 bases and V 4 bases, and 10 bases lay outside the gene matches. The CDR3 extends over 16 amino acids. Germline-derived CDR1 and CDR2 are LNHDA and SQIVND (reference sequence). The CDR3 loop is CASSTQLAGGRVEQFF. As DNA, the CDR3 is TGTGCCAGTAGTACCCAGCTAGCGGGGGGGCGGGTTGAGCAGTTCTTC.

This clone has just one count. This chain connects TRBV28 to TRBJ1-2; D gene unclear. V was clipped by 4 bases and J by 5 bases, with 17 bases between them. The CDR3 is 15 residues long. Germline lookup yields CDR1 MDHEN and CDR2 SYDVKM. The CDR3 reads CASSSPGRVGYGYTF. The CDR3 bases are TGTGCCAGCAGTTCTCCCGGGAGGGTTGGGTATGGCTACACCTTC.

The chain uses TRBV11-2 and TRBJ2-3, with 9 nucleotides matching TRBD2. Germline V lookup: CDR1 SGHAT, CDR2 FQNNGV. The V segment lost 5 bases and the J segment 2 bases; nucleotides outside the gene matches: 14. This CDR3 comprises 18 residues. The chain's CDR3 is CASSPPPWERGDTDTQYF. DNA for the CDR3: TGTGCCAGCAGCCCGCCCCCTTGGGAGCGGGGGGACACAGATACGCAGTATTTT.

The chain joins TRBV7-2 to TRBJ2-1, with 7 bases lining up with TRBD2. V lost 2 bases and J lost 9; bases outside the gene matches: 10. CDR1 and CDR2 (germline): SGHTA, FQGNSA. This CDR3 comprises 15 residues. This chain's CDR3 is CASSLTIGGTGEQFF. The CDR3, as DNA: TGTGCCAGCAGCTTAACAATCGGGGGGACGGGTGAGCAGTTCTTC.

The genes are TRBV30 and TRBJ1-5; 7 bases are shared with TRBD1. The germline V gene has CDR1 GTSNPN and CDR2 SVGIG (reference sequence). CDR3 length: 14 amino acids. V lost 2 bases to trimming and J lost 6 bases; unmatched junction nucleotides: 7. The CDR3 sequence: CAWSPGQTRQPQHF. The CDR3 DNA follows: TGTGCCTGGAGTCCGGGACAGACCCGTCAGCCCCAGCATTTT. Full variable domain (outside the CDR3, taken from reference TRBV30 and TRBJ1-5): SQTIHQWPATLVQPVGSPLSLECTVEGTSNPNLYWYRQAAGRGLQLLFYSVGIGQISSEVPQNLSASRPQDRQFILSSKKLLLSDSGFYLCAWSPGQTRQPQHFGDGTRLSIL.

The chain has TRBV9 and TRBJ1-4; D possibly corresponds to TRBD1 (6 bases). The V gene's germline CDR1 is SGDLS and CDR2 YYNGEE. The CDR3 sequence is 14 residues long. The ends were cut back, 4 bases at V and 3 bases at J, with 10 bases in the middle. The CDR3 is CASSSDSSNEKLFF. The CDR3 coding sequence is TGTGCCAGCAGCTCGGACAGCTCTAATGAAAAACTGTTTTTT.

The chain has TRBV6-5 and TRBJ1-2, with D perhaps matching TRBD1 (5 bases). The V gene's germline CDR1 is MNHEY and CDR2 SVGAGI. The CDR3 consists of 13 residues. Trimming took off 6 bases at V and 2 bases at J, with 10 bases between the two ends. CDR3: CASRKQDNYGYTF. Written as DNA, the CDR3 is TGTGCCAGCAGGAAACAGGACAACTATGGCTACACCTTC.

The chain employs TRBV20-1 and TRBJ1-2; no clear D. The V and J ends lost 3 bases and 6 bases respectively, with 14 bases between them. The CDR3 sequence is 13 residues long. Germline V lookup: CDR1 DFQATT, CDR2 SNEGSKA (reference sequence). CDR3 nucleotide sequence: TGCAGTGCTAGTAGTCAGGAAGGCCATGGCTACACCTTC. Its translation is CSASSQEGHGYTF.